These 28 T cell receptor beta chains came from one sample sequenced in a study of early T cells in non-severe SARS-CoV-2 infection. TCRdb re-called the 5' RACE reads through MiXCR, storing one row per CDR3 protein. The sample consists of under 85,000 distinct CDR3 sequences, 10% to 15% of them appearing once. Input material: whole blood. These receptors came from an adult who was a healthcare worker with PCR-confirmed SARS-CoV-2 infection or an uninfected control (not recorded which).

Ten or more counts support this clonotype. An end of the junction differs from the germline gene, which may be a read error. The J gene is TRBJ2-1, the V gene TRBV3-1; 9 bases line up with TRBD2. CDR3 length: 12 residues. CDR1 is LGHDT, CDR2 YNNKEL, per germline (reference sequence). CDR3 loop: CASSPGLARLIF. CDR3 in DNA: TGTGCCAGCAGCCCGGGACTAGCCCGTCTTATCTTC.

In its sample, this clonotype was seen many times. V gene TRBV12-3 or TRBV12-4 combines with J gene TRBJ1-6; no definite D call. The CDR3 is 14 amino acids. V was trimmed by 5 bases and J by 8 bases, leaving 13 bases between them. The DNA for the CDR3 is TGTGCCAGCAGTAGTGGGGTTTTGGATTCACCCCTCCACTTT. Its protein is CASSSGVLDSPLHF.

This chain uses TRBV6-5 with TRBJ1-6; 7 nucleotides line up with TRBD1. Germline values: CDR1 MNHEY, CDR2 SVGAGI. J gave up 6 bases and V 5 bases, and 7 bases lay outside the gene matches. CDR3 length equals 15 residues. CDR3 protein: CASSRSGGTNSPLHF. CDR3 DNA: TGTGCCAGCAGTCGCTCAGGGGGTACTAATTCACCCCTCCACTTT.

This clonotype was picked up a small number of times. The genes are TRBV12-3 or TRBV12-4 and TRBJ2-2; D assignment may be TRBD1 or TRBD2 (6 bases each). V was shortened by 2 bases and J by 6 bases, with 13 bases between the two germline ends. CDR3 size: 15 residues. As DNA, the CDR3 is TGTGCCAGCAGTTTAACTGGGGGGCGCGCCGGGGAGCTGTTTTTT. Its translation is CASSLTGGRAGELFF.

In DNA form, the CDR3 reads TGTGCCAGCAGCTTAGGCAGGGCCCCCAATCAGCCCCAGCATTTT. It specifies CASSLGRAPNQPQHF. The chain couples TRBV7-8 to TRBJ1-5; a possible D gene is TRBD1 (5 bases). The germline CDR1 and CDR2 sequences are SGHVS and FQNEAQ. The V and J ends lost 1 base and 3 bases respectively, with 10 bases between them. The CDR3 sequence is 15 residues long.

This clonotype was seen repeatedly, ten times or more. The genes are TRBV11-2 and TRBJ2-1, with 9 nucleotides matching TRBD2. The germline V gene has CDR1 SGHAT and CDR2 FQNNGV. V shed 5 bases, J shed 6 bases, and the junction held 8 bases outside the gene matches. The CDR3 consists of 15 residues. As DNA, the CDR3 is TGTGCCAGCAGCATTTTAGCGGGGGCCTCCAATGAGCAGTTCTTC. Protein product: CASSILAGASNEQFF.

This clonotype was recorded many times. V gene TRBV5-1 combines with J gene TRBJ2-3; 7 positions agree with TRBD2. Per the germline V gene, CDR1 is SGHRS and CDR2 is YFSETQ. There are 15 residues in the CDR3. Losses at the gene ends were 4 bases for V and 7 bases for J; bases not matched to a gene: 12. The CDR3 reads CASSPGGREGYTQYF. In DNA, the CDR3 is TGCGCCAGCAGCCCTGGAGGCAGGGAGGGCTATACGCAGTATTTT.

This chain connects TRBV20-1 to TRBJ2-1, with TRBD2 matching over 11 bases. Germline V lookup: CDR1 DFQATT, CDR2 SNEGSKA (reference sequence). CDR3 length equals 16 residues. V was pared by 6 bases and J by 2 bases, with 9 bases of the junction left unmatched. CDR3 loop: CSAGVAGGLTYNEQFF. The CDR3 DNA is TGCAGTGCGGGAGTAGCGGGGGGGCTGACCTACAATGAGCAGTTCTTC.

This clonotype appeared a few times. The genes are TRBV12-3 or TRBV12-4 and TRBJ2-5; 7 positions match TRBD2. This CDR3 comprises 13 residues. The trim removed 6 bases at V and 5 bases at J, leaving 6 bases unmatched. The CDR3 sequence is CASSTGLGETQYF. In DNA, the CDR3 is TGTGCCAGCAGCACCGGACTAGGCGAGACCCAGTACTTC.

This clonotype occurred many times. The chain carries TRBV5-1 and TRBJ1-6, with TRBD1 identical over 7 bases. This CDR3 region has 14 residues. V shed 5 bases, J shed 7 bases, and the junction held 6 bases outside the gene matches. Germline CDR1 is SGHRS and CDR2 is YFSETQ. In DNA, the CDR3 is TGCGCCAGCAGACGGGACAGTCTAAATTCACCCCTCCACTTT. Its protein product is CASRRDSLNSPLHF.

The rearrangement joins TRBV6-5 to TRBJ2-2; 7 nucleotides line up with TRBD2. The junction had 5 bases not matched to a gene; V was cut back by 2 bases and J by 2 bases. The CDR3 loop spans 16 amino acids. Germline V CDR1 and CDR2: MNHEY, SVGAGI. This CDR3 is CASSYRASGNTGELFF. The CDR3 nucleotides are TGTGCCAGCAGTTACCGGGCTAGCGGAAACACCGGGGAGCTGTTTTTT.

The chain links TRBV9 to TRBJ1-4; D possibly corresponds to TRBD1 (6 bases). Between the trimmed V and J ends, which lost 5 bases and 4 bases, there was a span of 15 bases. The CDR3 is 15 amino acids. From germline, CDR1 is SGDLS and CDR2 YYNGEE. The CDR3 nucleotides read TGTGCCAGCAGTTCCGGCGGACAGATTAATGAAAAACTGTTTTTT. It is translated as CASSSGGQINEKLFF.

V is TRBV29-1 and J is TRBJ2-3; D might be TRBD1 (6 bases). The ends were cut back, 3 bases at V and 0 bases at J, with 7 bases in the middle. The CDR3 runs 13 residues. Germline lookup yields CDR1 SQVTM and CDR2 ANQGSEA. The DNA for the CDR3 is TGCAGCGTTGATAGGGGGAGCACAGATACGCAGTATTTT. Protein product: CSVDRGSTDTQYF.

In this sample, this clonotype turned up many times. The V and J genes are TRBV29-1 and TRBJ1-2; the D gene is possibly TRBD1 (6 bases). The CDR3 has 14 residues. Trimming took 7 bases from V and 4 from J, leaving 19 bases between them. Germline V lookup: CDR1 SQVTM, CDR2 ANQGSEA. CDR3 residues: CSAKITGSTYGYTF. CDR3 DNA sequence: TGCAGCGCCAAGATAACAGGGTCTACCTATGGCTACACCTTC.

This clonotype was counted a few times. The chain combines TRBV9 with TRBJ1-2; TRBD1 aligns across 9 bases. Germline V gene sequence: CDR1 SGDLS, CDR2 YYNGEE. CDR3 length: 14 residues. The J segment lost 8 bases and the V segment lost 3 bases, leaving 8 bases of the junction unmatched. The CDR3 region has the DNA TGTGCCAGCAGCGCCGGGACAGGGACCCTCGGCTACACCTTC. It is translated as CASSAGTGTLGYTF.

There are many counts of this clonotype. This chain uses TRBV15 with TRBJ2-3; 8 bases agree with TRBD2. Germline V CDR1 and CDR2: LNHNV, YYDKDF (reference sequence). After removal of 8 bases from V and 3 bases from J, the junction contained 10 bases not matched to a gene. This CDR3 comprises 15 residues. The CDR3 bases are TGTGCCACCGATCTTAGCGGGAACCAAACAGATACGCAGTATTTT. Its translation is CATDLSGNQTDTQYF.

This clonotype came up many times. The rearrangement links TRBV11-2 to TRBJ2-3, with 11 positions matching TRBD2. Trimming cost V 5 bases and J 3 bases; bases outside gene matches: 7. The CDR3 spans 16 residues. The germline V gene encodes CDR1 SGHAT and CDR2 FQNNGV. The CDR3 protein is CASSLHGTSGTDTQYF. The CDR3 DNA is TGTGCCAGCAGCCTACATGGGACTAGCGGAACAGATACGCAGTATTTT.

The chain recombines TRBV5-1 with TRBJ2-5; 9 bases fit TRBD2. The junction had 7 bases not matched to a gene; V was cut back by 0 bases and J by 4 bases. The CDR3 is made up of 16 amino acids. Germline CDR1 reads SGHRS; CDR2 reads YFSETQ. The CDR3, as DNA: TGCGCCAGCAGCTTGGCTCGTAGCGGGAGCGGAGAGACCCAGTACTTC. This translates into CASSLARSGSGETQYF.

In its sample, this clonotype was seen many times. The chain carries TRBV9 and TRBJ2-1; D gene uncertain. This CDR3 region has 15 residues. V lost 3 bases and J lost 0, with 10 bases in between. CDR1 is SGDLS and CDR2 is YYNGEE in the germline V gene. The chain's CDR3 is CASSAPGSSYNEQFF. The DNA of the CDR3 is TGTGCCAGCAGCGCCCCCGGTAGCTCCTACAATGAGCAGTTCTTC.

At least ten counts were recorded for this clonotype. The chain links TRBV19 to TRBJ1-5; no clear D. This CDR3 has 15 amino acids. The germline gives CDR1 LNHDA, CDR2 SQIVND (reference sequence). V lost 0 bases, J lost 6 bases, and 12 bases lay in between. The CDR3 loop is CASSIDSARIQPQHF. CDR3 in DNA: TGTGCCAGTAGTATAGACTCCGCGAGGATTCAGCCCCAGCATTTT.

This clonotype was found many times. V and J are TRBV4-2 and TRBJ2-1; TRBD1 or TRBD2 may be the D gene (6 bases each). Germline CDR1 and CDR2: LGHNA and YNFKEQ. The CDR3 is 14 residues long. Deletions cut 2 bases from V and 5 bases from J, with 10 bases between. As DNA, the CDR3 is TGTGCCAGCAGCCAAAGGGGGGTAGACAATGAGCAGTTCTTC. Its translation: CASSQRGVDNEQFF.

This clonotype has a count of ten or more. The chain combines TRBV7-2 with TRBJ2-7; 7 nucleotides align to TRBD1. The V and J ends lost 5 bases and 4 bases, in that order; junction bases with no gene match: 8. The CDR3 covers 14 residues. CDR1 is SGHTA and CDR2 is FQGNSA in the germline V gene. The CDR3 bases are TGTGCCAGCAGCCTTCGGACAGGAGAGTACGAGCAGTACTTC. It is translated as CASSLRTGEYEQYF.

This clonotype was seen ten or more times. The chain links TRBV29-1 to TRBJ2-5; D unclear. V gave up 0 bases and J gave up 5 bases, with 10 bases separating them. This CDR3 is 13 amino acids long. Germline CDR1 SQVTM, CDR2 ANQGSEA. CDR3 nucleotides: TGCAGCGTTGAAGATCCCCCGTCGGAGACCCAGTACTTC. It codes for CSVEDPPSETQYF.

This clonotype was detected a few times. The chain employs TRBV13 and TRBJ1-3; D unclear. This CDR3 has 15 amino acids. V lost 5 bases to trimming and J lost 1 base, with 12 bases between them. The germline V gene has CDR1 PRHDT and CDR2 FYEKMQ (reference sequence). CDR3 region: CASSRRTGSGNTIYF. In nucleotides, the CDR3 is TGTGCCAGCAGCCGCAGGACCGGATCTGGAAACACCATATATTTT.

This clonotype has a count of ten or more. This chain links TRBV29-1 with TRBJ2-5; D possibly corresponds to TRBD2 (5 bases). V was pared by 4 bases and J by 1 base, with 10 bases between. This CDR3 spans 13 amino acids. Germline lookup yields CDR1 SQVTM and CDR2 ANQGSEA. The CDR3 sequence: CSVGGATQETQYF. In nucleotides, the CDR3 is TGCAGCGTTGGGGGAGCGACCCAAGAGACCCAGTACTTC.

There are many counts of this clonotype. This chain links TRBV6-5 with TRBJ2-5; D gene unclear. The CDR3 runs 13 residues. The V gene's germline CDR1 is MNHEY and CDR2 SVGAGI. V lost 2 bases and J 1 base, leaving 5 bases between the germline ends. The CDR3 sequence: CASSYRPQETQYF. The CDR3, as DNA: TGTGCCAGCAGTTACCGACCCCAAGAGACCCAGTACTTC.

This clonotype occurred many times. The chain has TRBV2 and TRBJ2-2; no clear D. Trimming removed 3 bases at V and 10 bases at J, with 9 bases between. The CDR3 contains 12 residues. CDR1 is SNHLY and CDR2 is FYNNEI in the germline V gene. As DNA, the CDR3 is TGTGCCAGCAGTGAGCCCACAGTGGAGCTGTTTTTT. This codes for CASSEPTVELFF.

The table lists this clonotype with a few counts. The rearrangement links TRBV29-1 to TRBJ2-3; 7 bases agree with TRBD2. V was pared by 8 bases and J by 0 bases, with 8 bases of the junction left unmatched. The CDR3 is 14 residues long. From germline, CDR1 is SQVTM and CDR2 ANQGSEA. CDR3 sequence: CSSSGGGSTDTQYF. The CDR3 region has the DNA TGCAGCTCTTCGGGGGGAGGCAGCACAGATACGCAGTATTTT.